The next 14 T cell receptor beta chains were all read from a single sample in a study of T cell responses to AZD1222 COVID-19 vaccine. Some clones are missing from TCRdb's copy, which holds only in-frame ones; the method was immunoSEQ multiplex PCR. Among 130,000 or so clones, approximately 85% were seen once, and the ten largest hold 6.5% to 8.5%. The sample consisted of peripheral blood, taken 28 days after the second dose of the MenACWY control vaccine. The receptors were sampled from an adult who received the MenACWY meningococcal vaccine as a control.

V gene TRBV10-3 combines with J gene TRBJ2-5, with D unclear. The CDR3 is made up of 13 amino acids. Deletions cut 3 bases from V and 0 bases from J, with 5 bases between. Germline lookup yields CDR1 ENHRY and CDR2 SYGVKD. The CDR3 loop is CAISDRYQETQYF. CDR3 DNA sequence: TGTGCCATCAGTGACAGGTACCAAGAGACCCAGTACTTC.

The chain uses TRBV6-5 and TRBJ2-1; perhaps D is TRBD1 or TRBD2 (5 bases each). This CDR3 region has 16 residues. Looked up from germline, CDR1 is MNHEY and CDR2 is SVGAGI. The V end was cut by 4 bases, the J end by 0 bases, with 13 bases between. Here the CDR3 DNA reads TGTGCCAGCAGTTCACTAGGGGCCAGCTCCTACAATGAGCAGTTCTTC. Protein product: CASSSLGASSYNEQFF.

V usage is TRBV19 and J usage is TRBJ2-3, with unresolved D. V lost 4 bases and J 1 base, leaving 6 bases between the germline ends. The CDR3 runs to 13 residues. CDR1 and CDR2 (germline): LNHDA, SQIVND (reference sequence). The CDR3 here is CASSRGGTDTQYF. The CDR3 nucleotides are TGTGCCAGTAGTAGAGGTGGCACAGATACGCAGTATTTT.

This clone was seen just once. The chain links TRBV18 to TRBJ2-3, with 11 bases that match TRBD1. V lost 4 bases and J lost 0; bases outside the gene matches: 6. There are 17 residues in the CDR3. Germline CDR1 KGHSH, CDR2 LQKENI. The CDR3 DNA is TGTGCCAGCTCACGGACCGGGACAGGGGGGAGCACAGATACGCAGTATTTT. This sequence encodes CASSRTGTGGSTDTQYF.

This sequence joins TRBV11-2 and TRBJ2-5; 10 bases align to TRBD2. From germline, CDR1 is SGHAT and CDR2 FQNNGV. V was clipped by 5 bases and J by 4 bases; unmatched bases: 16. The CDR3 runs to 18 residues. CDR3 amino acids: CASSLRRPLAGVRETQYF. For the CDR3, the DNA is TGTGCCAGCAGCCTTCGCCGCCCCCTAGCGGGGGTAAGAGAGACCCAGTACTTC.

The rearrangement joins TRBV5-1 to TRBJ1-1; D gene ambiguous. Trimming removed 7 bases from V and 2 bases from J, with 12 bases in between. The germline V gene has CDR1 SGHRS and CDR2 YFSETQ. The CDR3 runs 13 residues. The CDR3 loop reads CASSQLLNTEAFF. The CDR3 DNA sequence: TGCGCCAGCTCACAGCTACTAAACACTGAAGCTTTCTTT.

This sequence joins TRBV25-1 and TRBJ2-1; TRBD2 matches at 10 bases. Germline assignment: CDR1 MGHDK and CDR2 SYGVNS. Unmatched junction bases numbered 6, after V lost 7 bases and J lost 3 bases. This CDR3 has 15 residues. The CDR3 reads CASISAGGLYNEQFF. CDR3 nucleotides: TGTGCCAGCATCTCAGCGGGAGGGCTCTACAATGAGCAGTTCTTC. The whole variable domain, filled in from reference TRBV25-1 and TRBJ2-1, reads EADIYQTPRYLVIGTGKKITLECSQTMGHDKMYWYQQDPGMELHLIHYSYGVNSTEKGDLSSESTVSRIRTEHFPLTLESARPSHTSQYLCASISAGGLYNEQFFGPGTRLTVL.

The chain links TRBV9 to TRBJ2-7, with a weak D call TRBD1 (6 bases). CDR3 length: 12 residues. Germline values: CDR1 SGDLS, CDR2 YYNGEE. Trimming took 6 bases from V and 3 from J, leaving 10 bases between them. This chain's CDR3 is CASTRTVYEQYF. DNA for the CDR3: TGTGCCAGCACCCGGACAGTCTACGAGCAGTACTTC.

This clone was observed a few times. This chain uses TRBV3-1 (or the pseudogene TRBV3-2) with TRBJ2-7; D remains unclear. V was pared by 1 base and J by 0 bases, with 19 bases between. This CDR3 is 18 amino acids long. CDR1 and CDR2 from the germline V gene are LGHDT and YNNKEL (reference sequence). The DNA for the CDR3 is TGTGCCAGCAGCCAAGGTGTTGTATCGGGCGACATCTCCTACGAGCAGTACTTC. It translates to CASSQGVVSGDISYEQYF.

The chain uses TRBV3-1 (or the pseudogene TRBV3-2) and TRBJ1-3; D gene ambiguous. CDR1 and CDR2 (germline): LGHDT, YNNKEL (reference sequence). This CDR3 region has 12 residues. V lost 0 bases, J lost 7 bases, and 4 bases lay in between. In nucleotides, the CDR3 is TGTGCCAGCAGCCAAGAGGACAACACCATATATTTT. Its protein product is CASSQEDNTIYF.

This clone was seen more than once but under ten times. The V and J genes are TRBV19 and TRBJ2-1; no clear D gene. The CDR3 totals 11 residues. Trimming took 5 bases from V and 5 from J, leaving 4 bases between them. Germline CDR1 and CDR2: LNHDA and SQIVND (reference sequence). The DNA for the CDR3 is TGTGCCAGTAGTTCCAACAATGAGCAGTTCTTC. Amino acid sequence: CASSSNNEQFF. Looking up the rest from reference TRBV19 and TRBJ2-1 gives the full variable domain: DGGITQSPKYLFRKEGQNVTLSCEQNLNHDAMYWYRQDPGQGLRLIYYSQIVNDFQKGDIAEGYSVSREKKESFPLTVTSAQKNPTAFYLCASSSNNEQFFGPGTRLTVL.

The V and J genes are TRBV5-6 and TRBJ1-5; the D is unclear. CDR3 length equals 15 residues. Per the germline V gene, CDR1 is SGHDT and CDR2 is YYEEEE. The V and J ends lost 1 base and 0 bases respectively, with 8 bases between them. The CDR3 here is CASSLYGNSNQPQHF. CDR3 nucleotides: TGTGCCAGCAGCTTGTATGGGAATAGCAATCAGCCCCAGCATTTT.

The chain couples TRBV28 to TRBJ1-3; tentatively, D is TRBD1 (5 bases). V lost 7 bases and J 0 bases, leaving 10 bases between the germline ends. Germline assignment: CDR1 MDHEN and CDR2 SYDVKM. The CDR3 has 14 amino acids. CDR3 bases: TGTGCCAGCAATCGGGGGGGCTCTGGAAACACCATATATTTT. The encoded protein is CASNRGGSGNTIYF. The full variable domain, in which reference TRBV28 and TRBJ1-3 provide the parts outside the CDR3, is DVKVTQSSRYLVKRTGEKVFLECVQDMDHENMFWYRQDPGLGLRLIYFSYDVKMKEKGDIPEGYSVSREKKERFSLILESASTNQTSMYLCASNRGGSGNTIYFGEGSWLTVV.

This clone was picked up a small number of times. The chain employs TRBV11-3 and TRBJ2-2; D is unclear. The V end lost 5 bases, the J end lost 6 bases, and 16 bases lay between the germline ends. The CDR3 has 15 amino acids. Germline CDR1 reads SGHNT; CDR2 reads YENEEA. The CDR3: CASSPIRATAGELFF. CDR3 coding DNA: TGTGCCAGCAGCCCGATACGGGCTACCGCCGGGGAGCTGTTTTTT.